These T cell receptor beta chains were read from a single sample in a study of blood T cell repertoires in COVID-19. Profiling relied on immunoSEQ multiplex PCR, and the TCRdb table lists in-frame clones only, not all of them. This table holds 120,000 or so clones, around 87% found once. What was sequenced was peripheral blood. Source of these receptors: a woman aged 45-65 years with acute or convalescent COVID-19. Both conserved end residues are part of each CDR3. D genes are given only for firm matches.

D gene | J gene | V gene | CDR3 protein | CDR3 DNA
. | TRBJ1-2 | TRBV21-1 | CASSKVKTGLLYGYTF | TGTGCCAGCAGCAAAGTAAAAACAGGGCTTCTCTATGGCTACACCTTC
. | TRBJ2-1 | TRBV9 | CASSATSGLSEQFF | TGTGCCAGCAGCGCCACTTCAGGTTTGAGTGAGCAGTTCTTC
TRBD2 | TRBJ2-3 | TRBV11-3 | CASSLGLAGGSTDTQYF | TGTGCCAGCAGCCTTGGACTAGCGGGGGGTAGCACAGATACGCAGTATTTT
TRBD1 | TRBJ2-2 | TRBV7-6 | CASSSETGTGAGELFF | TGTGCCAGCAGCTCAGAGACCGGGACAGGCGCCGGGGAGCTGTTTTTT
TRBD1 | TRBJ1-1 | TRBV7-2 | CASREQGGTEAFF | TGTGCCAGCAGAGAACAGGGGGGCACTGAAGCTTTCTTT
. | TRBJ1-2 | TRBV6-5 | CASSFSEGVSNYGYTF | TGTGCCAGCAGTTTCTCCGAGGGGGTTTCGAACTATGGCTACACCTTC
. | TRBJ1-1 | TRBV5-4 | CASSLGSEAFF | TGTGCCAGCAGCTTGGGTAGTGAAGCTTTCTTT
TRBD1 | TRBJ2-4 | TRBV27 | CASSRTGLNIQYF | TGTGCCAGCAGCAGGACAGGGTTGAACATTCAGTACTTC
TRBD1 | TRBJ2-7 | TRBV6-5 | CASRRGQGAYEQYF | TGTGCCAGCCGCCGGGGGCAGGGGGCTTACGAGCAGTACTTC
. | TRBJ2-7 | TRBV30 | CACRLGLAGYEQYF | TGTGCCTGTAGACTCGGGCTAGCCGGCTACGAGCAGTACTTC
TRBD2 | TRBJ2-5 | TRBV5-4 | CASSKGLALQETQYF | TGTGCCAGCAGCAAGGGACTAGCCCTCCAAGAGACCCAGTACTTC
TRBD2 | TRBJ2-1 | TRBV6-1 | CASSELPGLADNEQFF | TGTGCCAGCAGTGAACTTCCGGGACTAGCGGACAATGAGCAGTTCTTC
TRBD2 | TRBJ2-6 | TRBV12-3/TRBV12-4 | CASSRGGSTWSF | TGTGCCAGCAGTCGGGGGGGCAGTACCTGGTCTTTC
. | TRBJ1-2 | TRBV10-3 | CAISEREGYYGYTF | TGTGCCATCAGTGAGAGGGAGGGGTACTATGGCTACACCTTC
. | TRBJ1-3 | TRBV5-5 | CASSFGTLSSGNTIYF | TGTGCCAGCAGCTTCGGGACATTATCGTCGGGAAACACCATATATTTT
. | TRBJ1-1 | TRBV5-1 | CASSLGHYTEAFF | TGCGCCAGCAGCTTGGGACACTACACTGAAGCTTTCTTT
TRBD1 | TRBJ2-5 | TRBV10-1 | CASSSGGQGAKETQYF | TGCGCCAGCAGTAGTGGGGGACAGGGGGCGAAGGAGACCCAGTACTTC
TRBD1 | TRBJ2-6 | TRBV11-3 | CASSRTGGSGANVLTF | TGTGCCAGCAGTCGGACAGGGGGCAGTGGGGCCAACGTCCTGACTTTC
TRBD1 | TRBJ1-1 | TRBV10-3 | CAVQGGFGMNTEAFF | TGTGCCGTCCAGGGGGGCTTCGGAATGAACACTGAAGCTTTCTTT
. | TRBJ1-4 | TRBV7-9 | CASSSFEIYNEKLFF | TGTGCCAGCAGCTCATTCGAGATCTATAATGAAAAACTGTTTTTT
TRBD2 | TRBJ2-2 | TRBV7-7 | CASRKTEGGSDTGELFF | TGTGCCAGCAGAAAAACGGAGGGAGGGTCCGACACCGGGGAGCTGTTTTTT
TRBD1 | TRBJ1-1 | TRBV13 | CASSLRDRPREAFF | TGTGCCAGCAGCTTAAGGGACAGGCCTCGTGAAGCTTTCTTT
. | TRBJ1-1 | TRBV4-2 | CASSQSWGGDAEAFF | TGTGCCAGCAGCCAATCCTGGGGAGGGGACGCTGAAGCTTTCTTT
. | TRBJ2-7 | TRBV30 | CAWSRPGSYEQYF | TGTGCCTGGAGCCGACCAGGGTCCTACGAGCAGTACTTC